This TCR beta chain was recorded in a study of blood T cells in healthy people across ages. In its sample, this clonotype was seen many times. A second roughly 6 to 12 cycle PCR used barcoded and J-beta primers. All cDNA molecules were each tagged by a template-switch adaptor with 12 random nucleotides. Each CDR3 protein is one row after TCRdb ran MiXCR on the 5' RACE reads. The table lists 800,000 to 950,000 distinct CDR3 sequences, 25% to 30% of them singletons. The same data also went into a second study, on T cells of mothers and their children.

Input material: blood. The TCR comes from a woman between 40 and 55 years old in good health.

The CDR3 region has the DNA TGCGCCAGCAGCCCGGACAGTCCCCTATCTTATGAGCAGTTCTTC. This sequence encodes CASSPDSPLSYEQFF. The chain uses TRBV5-1 and TRBJ2-1; a weak D match, TRBD1 (6 bases). Looked up from germline, CDR1 is SGHRS and CDR2 is YFSETQ. The CDR3 runs 15 residues. Trimming took 4 bases from V and 8 from J, leaving 19 bases between them.